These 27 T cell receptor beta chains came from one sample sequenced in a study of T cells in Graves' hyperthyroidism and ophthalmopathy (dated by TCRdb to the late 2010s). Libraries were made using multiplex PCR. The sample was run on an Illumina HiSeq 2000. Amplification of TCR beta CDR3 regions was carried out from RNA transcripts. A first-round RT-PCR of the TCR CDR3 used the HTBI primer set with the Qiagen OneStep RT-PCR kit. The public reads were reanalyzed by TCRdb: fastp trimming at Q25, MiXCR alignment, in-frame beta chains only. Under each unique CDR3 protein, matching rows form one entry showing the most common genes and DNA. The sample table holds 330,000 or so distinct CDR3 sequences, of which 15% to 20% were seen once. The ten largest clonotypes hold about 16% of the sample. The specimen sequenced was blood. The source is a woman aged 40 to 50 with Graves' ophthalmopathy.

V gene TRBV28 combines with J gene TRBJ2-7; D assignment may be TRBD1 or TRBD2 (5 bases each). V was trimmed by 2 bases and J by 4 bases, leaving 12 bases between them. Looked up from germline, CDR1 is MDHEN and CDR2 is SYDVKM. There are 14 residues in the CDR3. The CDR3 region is CASSLGLGVYEQYF. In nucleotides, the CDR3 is TGTGCCAGCAGTTTAGGTCTGGGGGTTTACGAGCAGTACTTC.

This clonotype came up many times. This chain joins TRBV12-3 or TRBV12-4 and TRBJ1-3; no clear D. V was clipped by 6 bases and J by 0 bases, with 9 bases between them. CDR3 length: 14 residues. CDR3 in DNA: TGTGCCAGCAGACGGGAGAGCTCTGGAAACACCATATATTTT. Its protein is CASRRESSGNTIYF.

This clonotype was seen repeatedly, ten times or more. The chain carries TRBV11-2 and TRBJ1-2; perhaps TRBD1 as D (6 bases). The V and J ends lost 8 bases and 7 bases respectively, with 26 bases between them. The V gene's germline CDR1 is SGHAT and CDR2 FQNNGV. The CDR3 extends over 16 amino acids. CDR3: CASALIRGRTSFGYTF. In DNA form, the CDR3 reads TGTGCCAGCGCCCTGATCAGGGGACGGACGTCTTTTGGCTACACCTTC.

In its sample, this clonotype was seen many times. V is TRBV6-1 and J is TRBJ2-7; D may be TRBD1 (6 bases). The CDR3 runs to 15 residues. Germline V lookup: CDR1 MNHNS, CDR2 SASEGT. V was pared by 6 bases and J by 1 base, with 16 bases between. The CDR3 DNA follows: TGTGCCAGCAGGGTAACAGGGTTAGGTTCCTACGAGCAGTACTTC. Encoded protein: CASRVTGLGSYEQYF.

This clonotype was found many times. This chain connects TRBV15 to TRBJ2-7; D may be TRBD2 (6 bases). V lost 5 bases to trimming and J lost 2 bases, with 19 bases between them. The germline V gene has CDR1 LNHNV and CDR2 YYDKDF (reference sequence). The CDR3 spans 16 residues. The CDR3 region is CATSVLPTGEAYEQYF. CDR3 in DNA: TGTGCCACCAGCGTCCTACCGACGGGGGAGGCCTACGAGCAGTACTTC. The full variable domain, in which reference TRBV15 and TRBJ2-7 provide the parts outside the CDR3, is DAMVIQNPRYQVTQFGKPVTLSCSQTLNHNVMYWYQQKSSQAPKLLFHYYDKDFNNEADTPDNFQSRRPNTSFCFLDIRSPGLGDTAMYLCATSVLPTGEAYEQYFGPGTRLTVT.

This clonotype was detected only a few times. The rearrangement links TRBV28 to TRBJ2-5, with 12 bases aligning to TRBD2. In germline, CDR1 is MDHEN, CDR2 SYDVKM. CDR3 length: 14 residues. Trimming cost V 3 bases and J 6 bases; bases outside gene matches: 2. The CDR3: CASSFLAGGQTQYF. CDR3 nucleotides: TGTGCCAGCAGTTTCCTAGCGGGGGGGCAGACCCAGTACTTC.

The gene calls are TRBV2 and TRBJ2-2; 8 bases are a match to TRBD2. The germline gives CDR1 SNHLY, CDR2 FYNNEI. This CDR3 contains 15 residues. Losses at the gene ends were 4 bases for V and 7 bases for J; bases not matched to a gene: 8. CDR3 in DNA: TGTGCCAGCAGTGGAACTAGCGGAGCGGGCGGGGAGCTGTTTTTT. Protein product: CASSGTSGAGGELFF.

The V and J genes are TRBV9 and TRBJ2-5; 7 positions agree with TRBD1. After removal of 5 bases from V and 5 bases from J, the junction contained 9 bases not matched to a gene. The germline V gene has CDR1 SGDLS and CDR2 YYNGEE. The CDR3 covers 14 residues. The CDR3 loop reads CASRPRGPSETQYF. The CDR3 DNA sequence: TGTGCCAGCAGACCGAGGGGGCCCTCTGAGACCCAGTACTTC.

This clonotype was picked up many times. CDR3 DNA: TGCAGCGTCGCAGGACAGTCAAACTATGGCTACACCTTC. It is translated as CSVAGQSNYGYTF. This chain joins TRBV29-1 and TRBJ1-2, with a tentative D call TRBD1 (6 bases). CDR3 length: 13 residues. The V end lost 6 bases, the J end lost 2 bases, and 13 bases lay between the germline ends. The V gene's germline CDR1 is SQVTM and CDR2 ANQGSEA.

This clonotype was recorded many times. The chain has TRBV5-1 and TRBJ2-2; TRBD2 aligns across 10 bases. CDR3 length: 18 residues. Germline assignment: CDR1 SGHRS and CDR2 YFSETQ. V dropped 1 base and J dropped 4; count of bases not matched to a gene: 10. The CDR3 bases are TGCGCCAGCAGCTTGTCCCCGACTAGCGGGCGTAGCACCGGGGAGCTGTTTTTT. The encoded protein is CASSLSPTSGRSTGELFF.

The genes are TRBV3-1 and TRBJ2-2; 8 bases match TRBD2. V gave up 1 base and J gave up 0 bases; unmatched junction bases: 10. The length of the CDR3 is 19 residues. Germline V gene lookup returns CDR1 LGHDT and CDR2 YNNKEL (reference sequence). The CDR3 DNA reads TGTGCCAGCAGCCAAGCCCTAGCGGGCGACTTGACGAACACCGGGGAGCTGTTTTTT. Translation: CASSQALAGDLTNTGELFF.

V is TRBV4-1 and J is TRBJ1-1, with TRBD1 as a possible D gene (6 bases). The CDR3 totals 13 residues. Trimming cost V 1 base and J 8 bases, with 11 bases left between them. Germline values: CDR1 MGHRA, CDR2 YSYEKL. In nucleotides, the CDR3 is TGCGCCAGCAGCCAAGGACAGGTGACAGAAGCTTTCTTT. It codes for CASSQGQVTEAFF.

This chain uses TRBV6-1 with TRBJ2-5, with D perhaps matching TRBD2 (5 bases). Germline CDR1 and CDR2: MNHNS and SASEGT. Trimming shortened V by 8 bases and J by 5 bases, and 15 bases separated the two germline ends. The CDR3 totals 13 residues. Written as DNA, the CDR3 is TGTGCCAGCGCCCCCGGGAAGTGGGAGACCCAGTACTTC. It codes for CASAPGKWETQYF.

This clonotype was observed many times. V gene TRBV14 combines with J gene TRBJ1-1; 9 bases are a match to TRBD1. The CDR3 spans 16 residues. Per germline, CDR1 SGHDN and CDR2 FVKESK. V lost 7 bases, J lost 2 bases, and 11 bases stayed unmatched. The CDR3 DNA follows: TGTGCCAGCAAGCCTCCGGAGGACAGGGGAAACACTGAAGCTTTCTTT. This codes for CASKPPEDRGNTEAFF.

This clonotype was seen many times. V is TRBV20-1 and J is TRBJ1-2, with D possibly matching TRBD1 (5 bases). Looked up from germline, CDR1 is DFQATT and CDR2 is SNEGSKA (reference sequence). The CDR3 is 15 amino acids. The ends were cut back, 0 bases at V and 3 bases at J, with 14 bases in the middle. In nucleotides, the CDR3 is TGCAGTGCTAGAGATCACCCGGGGGTGGACTATGGCTACACCTTC. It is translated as CSARDHPGVDYGYTF.

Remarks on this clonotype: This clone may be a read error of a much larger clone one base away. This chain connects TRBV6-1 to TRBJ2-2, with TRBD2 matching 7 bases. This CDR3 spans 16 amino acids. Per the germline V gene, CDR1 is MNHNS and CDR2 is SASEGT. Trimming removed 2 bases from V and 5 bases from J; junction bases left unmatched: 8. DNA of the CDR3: TGTGCCAGCAGTGAACTCAACGGGAGGCTAACCGGGGAGCTGTTTTTT. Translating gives CASSELNGRLTGELFF.

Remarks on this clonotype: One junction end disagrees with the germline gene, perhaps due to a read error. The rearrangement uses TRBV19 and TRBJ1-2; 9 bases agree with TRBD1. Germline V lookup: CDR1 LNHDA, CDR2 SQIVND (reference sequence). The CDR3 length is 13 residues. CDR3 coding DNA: TGTGCCAGTATTCCACAGGGGGCCTATGGCTACAACTTC. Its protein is CASIPQGAYGYNF.

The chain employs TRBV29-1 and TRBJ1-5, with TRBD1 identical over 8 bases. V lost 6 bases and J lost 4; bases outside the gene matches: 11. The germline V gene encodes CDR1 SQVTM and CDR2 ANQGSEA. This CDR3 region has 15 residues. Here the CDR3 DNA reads TGCAGCGTCAGCTTCGGGACAGGCCAGAATCAGCCCCAGCATTTT. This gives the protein CSVSFGTGQNQPQHF.

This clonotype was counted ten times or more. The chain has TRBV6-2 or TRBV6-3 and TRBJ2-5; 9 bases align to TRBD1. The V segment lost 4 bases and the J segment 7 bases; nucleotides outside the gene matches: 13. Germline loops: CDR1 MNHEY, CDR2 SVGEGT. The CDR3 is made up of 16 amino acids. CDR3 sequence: CASSSRTGAPRWTQYF. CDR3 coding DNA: TGTGCCAGCAGTTCCCGGACAGGGGCCCCCCGGTGGACCCAGTACTTC.

CDR3: CASSPSDRGAYEQYF. The CDR3 coding sequence is TGTGCCAGCAGTCCCTCGGACAGGGGGGCCTACGAGCAGTACTTC. V usage is TRBV27 and J usage is TRBJ2-7; TRBD1 matches at 10 bases. From germline, CDR1 is MNHEY and CDR2 SMNVEV (reference sequence). Germline trimming cut 5 bases from V and 2 bases from J; bases unmatched to any gene: 6. This CDR3 has 15 residues.

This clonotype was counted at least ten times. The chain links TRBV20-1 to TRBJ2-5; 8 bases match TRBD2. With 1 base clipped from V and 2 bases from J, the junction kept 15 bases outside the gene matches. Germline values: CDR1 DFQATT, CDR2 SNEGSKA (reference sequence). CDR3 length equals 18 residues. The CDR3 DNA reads TGCAGTGCTAGAGGCCGCGGGGTTCCTAGCGGGTTACAAGAGACCCAGTACTTC. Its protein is CSARGRGVPSGLQETQYF.

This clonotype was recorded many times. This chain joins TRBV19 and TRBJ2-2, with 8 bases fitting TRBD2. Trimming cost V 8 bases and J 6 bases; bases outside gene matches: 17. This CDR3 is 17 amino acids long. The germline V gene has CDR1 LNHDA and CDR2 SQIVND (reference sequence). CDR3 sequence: CASRGLRLAGPSGELFF. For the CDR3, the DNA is TGTGCCAGTCGAGGACTCCGGCTAGCGGGCCCGTCCGGGGAGCTGTTTTTT.

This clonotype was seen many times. The CDR3 DNA reads TGTGCCAGCAGCTGGGGCCCCTCTGGGGCCAACGTCCTGACTTTC. It specifies CASSWGPSGANVLTF. J is TRBJ2-6 and V is TRBV7-2; tentatively, D is TRBD1 (5 bases). Trimming removed 4 bases from V and 0 bases from J, with 7 bases in between. Germline assignment: CDR1 SGHTA and CDR2 FQGNSA. The CDR3 runs to 15 residues. Variable domain in full (rest from reference TRBV7-2 and TRBJ2-6): GAGVSQSPSNKVTEKGKDVELRCDPISGHTALYWYRQSLGQGLEFLIYFQGNSAPDKSGLPSDRFSAERTGGSVSTLTIQRTQQEDSAVYLCASSWGPSGANVLTFGAGSRLTVL.

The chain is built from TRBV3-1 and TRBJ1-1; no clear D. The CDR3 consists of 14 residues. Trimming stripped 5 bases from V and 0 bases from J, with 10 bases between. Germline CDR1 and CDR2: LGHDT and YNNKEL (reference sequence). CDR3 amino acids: CASSSPYLNTEAFF. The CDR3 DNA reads TGTGCCAGCAGCTCACCTTATTTGAACACTGAAGCTTTCTTT.

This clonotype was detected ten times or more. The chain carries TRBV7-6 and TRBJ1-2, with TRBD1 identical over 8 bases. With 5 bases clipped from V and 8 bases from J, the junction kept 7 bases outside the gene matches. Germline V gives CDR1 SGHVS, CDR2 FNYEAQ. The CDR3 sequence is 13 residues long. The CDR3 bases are TGTGCCAGCAGCCCGTGGACAGGGCAAGGCTACACCTTC. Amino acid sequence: CASSPWTGQGYTF.

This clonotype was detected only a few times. CDR3 bases: TGTGCCAGCAGCCATACCCCCCGGGGGTACACTGAAGCTTTCTTT. This gives the protein CASSHTPRGYTEAFF. The chain couples TRBV5-6 to TRBJ1-1; D perhaps matches TRBD1 (5 bases). The germline V and J ends were trimmed by 4 bases and 3 bases, with 16 bases remaining between them. The germline gives CDR1 SGHDT, CDR2 YYEEEE. This CDR3 contains 15 residues.

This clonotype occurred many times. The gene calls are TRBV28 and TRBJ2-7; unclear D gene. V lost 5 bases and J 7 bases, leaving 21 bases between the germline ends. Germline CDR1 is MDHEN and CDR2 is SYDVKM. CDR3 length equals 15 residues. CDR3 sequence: CASSPSPMGLGEQYF. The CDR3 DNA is TGTGCCAGCAGTCCCTCCCCTATGGGCCTAGGGGAGCAGTACTTC.